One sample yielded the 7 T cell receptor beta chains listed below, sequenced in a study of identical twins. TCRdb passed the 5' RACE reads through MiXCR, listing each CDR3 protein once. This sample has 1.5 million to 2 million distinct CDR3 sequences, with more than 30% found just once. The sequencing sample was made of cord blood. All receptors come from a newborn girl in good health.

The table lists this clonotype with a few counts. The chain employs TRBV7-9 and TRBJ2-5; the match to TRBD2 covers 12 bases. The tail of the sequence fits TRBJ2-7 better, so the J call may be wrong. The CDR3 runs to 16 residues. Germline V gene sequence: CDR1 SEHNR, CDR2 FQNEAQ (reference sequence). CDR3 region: CASSLIGLAGKIEQYF. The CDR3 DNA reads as TGTGCCAGCAGCTTAATAGGACTAGCGGGGAAAATCGAGCAGTACTTC.

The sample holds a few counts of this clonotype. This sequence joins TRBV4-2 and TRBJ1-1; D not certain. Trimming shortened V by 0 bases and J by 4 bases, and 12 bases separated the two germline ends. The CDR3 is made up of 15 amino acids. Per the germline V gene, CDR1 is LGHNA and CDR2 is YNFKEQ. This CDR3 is CASSQDRALGTEAFF. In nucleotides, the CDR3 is TGTGCCAGCAGCCAAGATCGGGCGCTGGGCACTGAAGCTTTCTTT.

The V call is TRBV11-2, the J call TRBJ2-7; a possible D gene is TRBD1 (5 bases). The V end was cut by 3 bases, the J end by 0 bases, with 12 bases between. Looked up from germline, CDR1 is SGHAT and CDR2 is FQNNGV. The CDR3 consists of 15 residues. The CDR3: CASSLVQGFSYEQYF. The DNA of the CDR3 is TGTGCCAGCAGCTTGGTTCAGGGCTTCTCCTACGAGCAGTACTTC.

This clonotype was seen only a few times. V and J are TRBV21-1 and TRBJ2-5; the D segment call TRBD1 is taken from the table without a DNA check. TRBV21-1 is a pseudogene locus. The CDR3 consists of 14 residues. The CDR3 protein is CASSKKRQGETQYF. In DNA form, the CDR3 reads TGTGCCAGCAGCAAAAAAAGACAGGGGGAGACCCAGTACTTC.

CDR3 sequence reads: CASSPLLAGPYEQYF. The CDR3 DNA reads as TGCGCCAGCAGCCCGCTACTAGCGGGACCATACGAGCAGTACTTC. The rearrangement links TRBV5-1 to TRBJ2-7, with 10 bases matching TRBD2. Per germline, CDR1 SGHRS and CDR2 YFSETQ. V shed 4 bases and J 4 bases; nucleotides not matched to a gene: 8. There are 15 residues in the CDR3.

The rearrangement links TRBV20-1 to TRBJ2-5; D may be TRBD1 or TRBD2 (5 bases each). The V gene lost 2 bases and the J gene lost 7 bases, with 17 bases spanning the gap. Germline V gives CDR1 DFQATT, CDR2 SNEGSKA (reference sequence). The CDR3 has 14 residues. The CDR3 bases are TGCAGTGCTAGAAGGGGAGCACTCCCCGTGACCCAGTACTTC. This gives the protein CSARRGALPVTQYF.

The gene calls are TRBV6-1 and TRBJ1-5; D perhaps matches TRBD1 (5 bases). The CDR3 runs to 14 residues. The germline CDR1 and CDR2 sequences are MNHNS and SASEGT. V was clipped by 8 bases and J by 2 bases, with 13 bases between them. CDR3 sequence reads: CASGTQAGNQPQHF. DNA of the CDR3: TGTGCCAGCGGCACACAGGCTGGCAATCAGCCCCAGCATTTT.